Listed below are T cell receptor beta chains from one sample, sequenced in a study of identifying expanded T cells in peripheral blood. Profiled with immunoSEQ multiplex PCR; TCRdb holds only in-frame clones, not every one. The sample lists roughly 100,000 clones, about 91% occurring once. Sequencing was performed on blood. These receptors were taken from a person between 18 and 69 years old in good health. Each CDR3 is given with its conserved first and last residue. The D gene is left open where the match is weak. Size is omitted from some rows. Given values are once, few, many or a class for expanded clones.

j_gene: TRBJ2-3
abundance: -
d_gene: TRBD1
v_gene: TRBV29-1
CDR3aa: CSVSDRADTQYF
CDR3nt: TGCAGCGTGTCAGACAGGGCAGATACGCAGTATTTT

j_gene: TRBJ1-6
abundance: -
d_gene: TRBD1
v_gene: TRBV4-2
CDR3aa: CASSGNREGANSPLHF
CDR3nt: TGTGCCAGCAGCGGGAATAGAGAGGGGGCGAATTCACCCCTCCACTTT

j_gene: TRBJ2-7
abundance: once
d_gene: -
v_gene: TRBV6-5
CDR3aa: CASSSTRSEKEQYF
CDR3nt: TGTGCCAGCAGTTCAACTAGATCGGAAAAAGAGCAGTACTTC

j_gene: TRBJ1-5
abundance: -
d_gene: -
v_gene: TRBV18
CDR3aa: CASARTGSNQPQHF
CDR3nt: TGTGCCAGCGCACGGACGGGTAGCAATCAGCCCCAGCATTTT

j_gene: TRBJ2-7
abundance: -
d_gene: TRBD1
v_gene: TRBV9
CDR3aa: CASSPNGDRPYF
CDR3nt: TGTGCCAGCAGCCCTAATGGGGACAGGCCTTACTTC

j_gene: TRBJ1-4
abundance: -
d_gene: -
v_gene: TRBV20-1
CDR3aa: CSARQGEKLFF
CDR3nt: TGCAGTGCTAGACAGGGGGAAAAACTGTTTTTT

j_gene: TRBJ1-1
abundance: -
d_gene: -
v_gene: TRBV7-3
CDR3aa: CASSLSSLTEAFF
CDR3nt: TGTGCCAGCAGCTTAAGTTCACTCACTGAAGCTTTCTTT

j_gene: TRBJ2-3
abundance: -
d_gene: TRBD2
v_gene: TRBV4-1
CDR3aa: CASSQDGTSGYTDTQYF
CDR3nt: TGCGCCAGCAGCCAAGATGGGACTAGCGGTTATACAGATACGCAGTATTTT

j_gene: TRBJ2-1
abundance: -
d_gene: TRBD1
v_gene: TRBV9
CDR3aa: CAERQGSYNEQFF
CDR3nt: TGTGCCGAACGACAGGGATCGTACAATGAGCAGTTCTTC

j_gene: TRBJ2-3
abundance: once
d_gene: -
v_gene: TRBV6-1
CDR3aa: CASSAPPQGEVPTDTQYF
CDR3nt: TGTGCCAGCAGTGCCCCCCCCCAGGGGGAGGTTCCCACAGATACGCAGTATTTT

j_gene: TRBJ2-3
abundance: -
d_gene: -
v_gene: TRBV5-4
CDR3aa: CASSSELVGTDTQYF
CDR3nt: TGTGCCAGCAGCTCGGAACTAGTCGGGACCGATACGCAGTATTTT

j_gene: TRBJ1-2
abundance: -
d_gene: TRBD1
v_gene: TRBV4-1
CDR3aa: CASSQVGQGSYGYTF
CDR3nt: TGCGCCAGCAGCCAAGTGGGACAGGGTAGCTATGGCTACACCTTC

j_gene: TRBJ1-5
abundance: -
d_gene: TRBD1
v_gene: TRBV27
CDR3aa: CASSLLSTGGENQPQHF
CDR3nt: TGTGCCAGCAGCCTACTCTCTACAGGGGGGGAAAATCAGCCCCAGCATTTT

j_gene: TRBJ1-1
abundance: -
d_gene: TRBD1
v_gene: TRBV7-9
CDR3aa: CASSPSGTGVSEAFF
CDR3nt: TGTGCCAGCAGCCCATCCGGGACAGGGGTTTCTGAAGCTTTCTTT

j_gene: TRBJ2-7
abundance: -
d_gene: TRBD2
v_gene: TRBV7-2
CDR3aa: CASSLMASGRGEQYF
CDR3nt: TGTGCCAGCAGCCTAATGGCTAGCGGGAGAGGCGAGCAGTACTTC

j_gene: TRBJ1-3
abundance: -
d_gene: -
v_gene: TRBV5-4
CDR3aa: CASSAPGARGSGNTIYF
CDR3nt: TGTGCCAGCAGCGCCCCAGGGGCCCGGGGCTCTGGAAACACCATATATTTT

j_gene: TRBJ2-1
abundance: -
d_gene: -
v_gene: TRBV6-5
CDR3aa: CASSYRKSSYNEQFF
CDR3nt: TGTGCCAGCAGTTACCGCAAAAGCTCCTACAATGAGCAGTTCTTC

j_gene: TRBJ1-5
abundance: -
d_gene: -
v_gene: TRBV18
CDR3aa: CASSPLEGSRYDF
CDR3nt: TGTGCCAGCTCACCACTGGAGGGGTCTAGATATGATTTT

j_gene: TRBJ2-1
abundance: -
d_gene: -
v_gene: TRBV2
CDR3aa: CASSYIRGLSYNEQFF
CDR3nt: TGTGCCAGCAGTTACATCAGGGGCCTCTCCTACAATGAGCAGTTCTTC

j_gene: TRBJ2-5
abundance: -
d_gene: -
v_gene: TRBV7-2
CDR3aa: CASSPSVQRGGRETQYF
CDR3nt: TGTGCCAGCAGCCCCTCAGTCCAGAGGGGGGGGCGAGAGACCCAGTACTTC

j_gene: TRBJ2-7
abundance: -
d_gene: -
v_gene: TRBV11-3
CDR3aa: CASSPLVGSNEQYF
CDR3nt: TGTGCCAGCAGCCCCCTCGTAGGGAGCAACGAGCAGTACTTC

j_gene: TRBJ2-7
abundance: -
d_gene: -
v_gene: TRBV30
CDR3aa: CAWTYRDGAYEQYF
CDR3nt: TGTGCCTGGACCTACCGGGACGGAGCCTACGAGCAGTACTTC

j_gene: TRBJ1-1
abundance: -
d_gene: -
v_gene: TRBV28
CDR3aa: CASSLSPEAFF
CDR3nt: TGTGCCAGCAGTCTCAGTCCTGAAGCTTTCTTT

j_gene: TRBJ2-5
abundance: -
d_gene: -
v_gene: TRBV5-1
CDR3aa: CASSLQPTQETQYF
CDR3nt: TGCGCCAGCAGCTTACAGCCTACCCAAGAGACCCAGTACTTC

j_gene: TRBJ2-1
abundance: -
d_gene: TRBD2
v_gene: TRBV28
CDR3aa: CASSSPQAGGGGEQFF
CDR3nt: TGTGCCAGCAGTTCTCCTCAAGCGGGAGGAGGGGGTGAGCAGTTCTTC

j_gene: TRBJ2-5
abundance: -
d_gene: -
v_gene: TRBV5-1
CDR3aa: CASSQIQETQYF
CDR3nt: TGCGCCAGCAGCCAAATCCAAGAGACCCAGTACTTC

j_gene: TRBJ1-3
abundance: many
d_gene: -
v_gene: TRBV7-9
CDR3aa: CASSPRAYSGNTIYF
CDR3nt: TGTGCCAGCAGCCCGCGGGCCTACTCTGGAAACACCATATATTTT

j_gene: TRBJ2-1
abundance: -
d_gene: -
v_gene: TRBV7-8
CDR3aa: CASSSMRPTREYVYNEQFF
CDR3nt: TGTGCCAGCAGCTCCATGCGCCCCACAAGGGAGTACGTCTACAATGAGCAGTTCTTC

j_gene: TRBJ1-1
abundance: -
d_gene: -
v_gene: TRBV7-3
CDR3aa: CASSQIGTFTEAFF
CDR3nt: TGTGCCAGCAGTCAAATCGGTACTTTCACTGAAGCTTTCTTT

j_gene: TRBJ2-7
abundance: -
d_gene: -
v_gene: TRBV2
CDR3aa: CASHLVGKGDEQYF
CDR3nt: TGTGCCAGCCACTTGGTGGGGAAAGGGGACGAGCAGTACTTC

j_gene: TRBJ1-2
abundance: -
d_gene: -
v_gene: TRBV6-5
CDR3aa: CASSERGQDYGYTF
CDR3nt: TGTGCCAGCAGCGAGCGGGGGCAGGACTATGGCTACACCTTC

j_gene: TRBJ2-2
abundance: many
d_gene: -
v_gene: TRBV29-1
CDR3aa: CSVDGGNTGELFF
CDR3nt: TGCAGCGTTGACGGCGGCAACACCGGGGAGCTGTTTTTT

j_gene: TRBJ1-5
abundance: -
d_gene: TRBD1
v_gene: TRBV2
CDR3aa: CASNAQGGGQPQHF
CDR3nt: TGTGCCAGCAACGCACAGGGGGGCGGCCAGCCCCAGCATTTT

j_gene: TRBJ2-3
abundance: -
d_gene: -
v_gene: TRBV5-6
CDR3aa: CASSPFRGGTDTQYF
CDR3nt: TGTGCCAGCAGCCCGTTCCGAGGCGGCACAGATACGCAGTATTTT

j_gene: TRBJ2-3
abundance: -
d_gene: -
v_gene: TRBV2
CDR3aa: CASSEAPPDTQYF
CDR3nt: TGTGCCAGCAGTGAAGCCCCCCCAGATACGCAGTATTTT

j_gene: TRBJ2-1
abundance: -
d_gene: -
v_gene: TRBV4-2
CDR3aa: CASSQAGSRGYNEQFF
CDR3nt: TGTGCCAGCAGCCAAGCTGGCTCCCGAGGATACAATGAGCAGTTCTTC